These 26 T cell receptor beta chains were all obtained from the same sample, sequenced in a study of blood T cell repertoires in COVID-19. Assay used: immunoSEQ multiplex PCR; TCRdb lists only in-frame clones, some missing. Among 150,000 to 200,000 clones listed, 60% to 80% were seen once. Source material: peripheral blood. These receptors were obtained from a man aged 60-69 years with active or convalescent COVID-19.

The chain employs TRBV5-1 and TRBJ2-7; D is perhaps TRBD2 (5 bases). Germline values: CDR1 SGHRS, CDR2 YFSETQ. V was trimmed by 1 base and J by 4 bases, leaving 15 bases between them. This CDR3 contains 15 residues. The CDR3 bases are TGCGCCAGCAGCTTGATCGGGATAGAAGTGTACGAGCAGTACTTC. Translation gives CASSLIGIEVYEQYF.

J is TRBJ1-5 and V is TRBV27; 7 bases align to TRBD1. Unmatched junction bases numbered 8, after V lost 5 bases and J lost 4 bases. Germline assignment: CDR1 MNHEY and CDR2 SMNVEV (reference sequence). CDR3 length: 15 amino acids. Written as DNA, the CDR3 is TGTGCCAGCAGTCAGGGGACAGAGCTGAATCAGCCCCAGCATTTT. Amino acid sequence: CASSQGTELNQPQHF.

This clone was observed a few times. V and J are TRBV7-9 and TRBJ2-2; D gene unclear. Per the germline V gene, CDR1 is SEHNR and CDR2 is FQNEAQ (reference sequence). The CDR3 is 12 amino acids. Trimming left V 6 bases short and J 9 bases short, with 11 bases between. CDR3 sequence reads: CASSSADRELFF. CDR3 DNA sequence: TGTGCCAGCAGTTCTGCCGACAGGGAGCTGTTTTTT.

The gene calls are TRBV19 and TRBJ1-5; no definite D call. Germline V gives CDR1 LNHDA, CDR2 SQIVND (reference sequence). This CDR3 has 15 residues. The ends were cut back, 6 bases at V and 1 base at J, with 13 bases in the middle. The DNA for the CDR3 is TGTGCCAGTAGGAACCGGAGACTCAGCAATCAGCCCCAGCATTTT. It yields the protein CASRNRRLSNQPQHF.

The chain joins TRBV2 to TRBJ2-2; maybe TRBD2 (6 bases). The V end was cut by 7 bases, the J end by 2 bases, with 11 bases between. The CDR3 runs 14 residues. Germline CDR1 SNHLY, CDR2 FYNNEI. For the CDR3, the DNA is TGTGCCAGCATCGTGGGGACTAACACCGGGGAGCTGTTTTTT. It yields the protein CASIVGTNTGELFF. The whole variable domain, remainder taken from reference TRBV2 and TRBJ2-2, is EPEVTQTPSHQVTQMGQEVILRCVPISNHLYFYWYRQILGQKVEFLVSFYNNEISEKSEIFDDQFSVERPDGSNFTLKIRSTKLEDSAMYFCASIVGTNTGELFFGEGSRLTVL.

The V gene is TRBV6-4, the J gene TRBJ1-2; the match to TRBD1 covers 10 bases. This CDR3 comprises 17 residues. V shed 7 bases and J 5 bases; nucleotides not matched to a gene: 16. Germline V gene sequence: CDR1 MRHNA, CDR2 SNTAGT. CDR3 nucleotides: TGTGCCAGCACCCCGACCGGGACAGGGGTACCCTATTATGGCTACACCTTC. Residues: CASTPTGTGVPYYGYTF.

The gene calls are TRBV28 and TRBJ2-7, with 8 bases lining up with TRBD1. The length of the CDR3 is 14 residues. Germline CDR1 and CDR2: MDHEN and SYDVKM. V lost 8 bases, J lost 2 bases, and 8 bases stayed unmatched. The CDR3 DNA reads as TGTGCCAGCGCCGGGACAGGACCTACCTACGAGCAGTACTTC. It is translated as CASAGTGPTYEQYF.

The gene calls are TRBV6-4 and TRBJ2-3; 7 nucleotides agree with TRBD1. From germline, CDR1 is MRHNA and CDR2 SNTAGT. CDR3 length: 16 amino acids. Trimming took 0 bases from V and 0 from J; bases not matched to a gene: 3. The chain's CDR3 is CASSDSPTGSTDTQYF. In DNA, the CDR3 is TGTGCCAGCAGTGACTCCCCGACAGGGAGCACAGATACGCAGTATTTT.

The V call is TRBV6-2 or TRBV6-3, the J call TRBJ2-7; TRBD2 agrees at 8 bases. The V segment lost 2 bases and the J segment 1 base; nucleotides outside the gene matches: 4. The CDR3 length is 15 residues. Germline CDR1 reads MNHEY; CDR2 reads SVGEGT. This chain's CDR3 is CASSYKRERSYEQYF. CDR3 bases: TGTGCCAGCAGTTACAAGCGGGAGAGATCCTACGAGCAGTACTTC.

The rearrangement links TRBV6-5 to TRBJ1-5; 7 bases fit TRBD1. With 6 bases clipped from V and 4 bases from J, the junction kept 3 bases outside the gene matches. Germline CDR1 MNHEY, CDR2 SVGAGI. This CDR3 is built from 13 residues. The CDR3 DNA reads TGTGCCAGCAGCCGACAGGGAAATCAGCCCCAGCATTTT. Its protein is CASSRQGNQPQHF.

This clone came up a few times. The chain combines TRBV4-1 with TRBJ2-7, with 11 bases matching TRBD2. J lost 4 bases, V lost 3 bases, and 11 bases had no gene match. From germline, CDR1 is MGHRA and CDR2 YSYEKL. The CDR3 is 17 amino acids. This CDR3 reads CASSQIHSSGRLYEQYF. DNA of the CDR3: TGCGCCAGCAGCCAGATCCATTCTAGCGGGAGGTTGTACGAGCAGTACTTC.

The chain joins TRBV20-1 to TRBJ2-5, with 7 bases aligning to TRBD2. Trimming took 3 bases from V and 4 from J; bases not matched to a gene: 8. The length of the CDR3 is 14 residues. Germline V gives CDR1 DFQATT, CDR2 SNEGSKA (reference sequence). DNA of the CDR3: TGCAGTGCTAGTGATGCGGGAGTCGGAGAGACCCAGTACTTC. It specifies CSASDAGVGETQYF.

V gene TRBV5-5 combines with J gene TRBJ1-1; 9 bases fit TRBD1. The germline V gene encodes CDR1 SGHKS and CDR2 YYEKEE (reference sequence). Trimming cost V 1 base and J 5 bases; bases outside gene matches: 3. This CDR3 has 14 residues. CDR3 sequence reads: CASSLWDRVTEAFF. CDR3 DNA: TGTGCCAGCAGCTTGTGGGACAGGGTTACTGAAGCTTTCTTT.

The chain joins TRBV4-1 to TRBJ2-3, with 11 bases that match TRBD2. In germline, CDR1 is MGHRA, CDR2 YSYEKL. Losses at the gene ends were 5 bases for V and 0 bases for J; bases not matched to a gene: 10. The CDR3 has 18 amino acids. The CDR3 DNA sequence: TGCGCCAGCAGCTTCGGATCTAGCGGGAGGTGGAGCACAGATACGCAGTATTTT. Protein sequence: CASSFGSSGRWSTDTQYF.

V is TRBV19 and J is TRBJ1-1; no definite D call. The CDR3 has 13 residues. CDR1 and CDR2 (germline): LNHDA, SQIVND (reference sequence). V was shortened by 4 bases and J by 0 bases, with 6 bases between the two germline ends. CDR3: CASSTKLNTEAFF. CDR3 coding DNA: TGTGCCAGTAGTACCAAATTGAACACTGAAGCTTTCTTT.

This chain connects TRBV5-1 to TRBJ2-7; D is possibly TRBD2 (5 bases). The CDR3 loop spans 15 amino acids. Trimming left V 2 bases short and J 5 bases short, with 17 bases between. Germline V lookup: CDR1 SGHRS, CDR2 YFSETQ. CDR3 sequence (DNA): TGCGCCAGCAGCTTTAGAACACGGGGTACCAACGAGCAGTACTTC. As protein: CASSFRTRGTNEQYF.

The J gene is TRBJ2-3, the V gene TRBV5-8, with TRBD1 matching over 8 bases. The trim removed 4 bases at V and 6 bases at J, leaving 7 bases unmatched. The CDR3 consists of 14 residues. The germline V gene has CDR1 SGHTS and CDR2 YDEGEE. CDR3 coding DNA: TGTGCCAGCAGCCGCGACAGGGGCAGGGATACGCAGTATTTT. Its protein is CASSRDRGRDTQYF. The full variable domain, its missing parts supplied by reference TRBV5-8 and TRBJ2-3, is EAGVTQSPTHLIKTRGQQATLRCSPISGHTSVYWYQQALGLGLQFLLWYDEGEERNRGNFPPRFSGRQFPNYSSELNVNALELEDSALYLCASSRDRGRDTQYFGPGTRLTVL.

In its sample, this clone was seen a few times. Relative to the germline gene, one junction end is altered; a read error may explain this. The chain employs TRBV7-2 and TRBJ2-6, with a tentative D call TRBD2 (5 bases). CDR1 is SGHTA and CDR2 is FQGNSA in the germline V gene. This CDR3 is built from 16 residues. CDR3 loop: CASSLGRGLGANVLTF. In DNA form, the CDR3 reads TGTGCCAGCAGTTTAGGCCGGGGTCTCGGGGCCAACGTCCTGACTTTC. The whole variable domain, remainder taken from reference TRBV7-2 and TRBJ2-6, is GAGVSQSPSNKVTEKGKDVELRCDPISGHTALYWYRQSLGQGLEFLIYFQGNSAPDKSGLPSDRFSAERTGGSVSTLTIQRTQQEDSAVYLCASSLGRGLGANVLTFGAGSRLTVL.

V and J are TRBV4-3 and TRBJ2-7; the match to TRBD1 covers 7 bases. Per germline, CDR1 LGHNA and CDR2 YSLEER. CDR3 size: 15 residues. V shed 3 bases, J shed 3 bases, and the junction held 8 bases outside the gene matches. This CDR3 reads CASSHMTGQIYEQYF. CDR3 sequence (DNA): TGCGCCAGCAGCCATATGACGGGACAGATCTACGAGCAGTACTTC.

The chain is built from TRBV27 and TRBJ2-3, with TRBD1 as a possible D gene (5 bases). Germline-derived CDR1 and CDR2 are MNHEY and SMNVEV (reference sequence). V was trimmed by 6 bases and J by 2 bases, leaving 15 bases between them. This CDR3 is 15 amino acids long. This chain's CDR3 is CASSLGGRVTDTQYF. The CDR3 coding sequence is TGTGCCAGCAGCCTTGGCGGCAGGGTCACAGATACGCAGTATTTT.

The chain is built from TRBV5-4 and TRBJ2-1, with 7 nucleotides matching TRBD2. This CDR3 is built from 15 residues. Germline lookup yields CDR1 SGHNT and CDR2 YYREEE (reference sequence). V was pared by 1 base and J by 4 bases, with 5 bases of the junction left unmatched. CDR3 sequence: CASSLRLAAYNEQFF. CDR3 nucleotide sequence: TGTGCCAGCAGCTTGCGTCTAGCGGCTTACAATGAGCAGTTCTTC.

The table lists this clone with a few counts. The chain has TRBV5-4 and TRBJ2-5; 11 positions match TRBD2. The V gene end was trimmed by 5 bases and the J gene end by 4 bases; junction bases not matched to a gene: 7. Germline assignment: CDR1 SGHNT and CDR2 YYREEE (reference sequence). This CDR3 contains 15 residues. The CDR3, as DNA: TGTGCCAGCAGTTCCCAGACTAGCGGGATAGAGACCCAGTACTTC. Protein: CASSSQTSGIETQYF.

DNA of the CDR3: TGTGCCAGCAGTTACTCGATTATAGGGAGGACCTACGAGCAGTACTTC. Amino acids: CASSYSIIGRTYEQYF. The chain carries TRBV6-5 and TRBJ2-7; perhaps TRBD2 as D (6 bases). Trimming took off 0 bases at V and 2 bases at J, with 14 bases between the two ends. CDR1 is MNHEY and CDR2 is SVGAGI in the germline V gene. The CDR3 is made up of 16 amino acids.

This clone showed up just a few times. V usage is TRBV5-1 and J usage is TRBJ2-3, with TRBD1 matching over 7 bases. CDR1 SGHRS and CDR2 YFSETQ come from the germline V gene. V shed 2 bases, J shed 13 bases, and the junction held 13 bases outside the gene matches. There are 14 residues in the CDR3. CDR3 region: CASSFGDSTWVEYF. In DNA form, the CDR3 reads TGCGCCAGCAGCTTTGGGGACAGTACTTGGGTTGAGTATTTT.

V and J are TRBV28 and TRBJ1-3; no clear D. CDR3 length equals 14 residues. Germline CDR1 is MDHEN and CDR2 is SYDVKM. V was trimmed by 5 bases and J by 2 bases, leaving 10 bases between them. DNA of the CDR3: TGTGCCAGCAGTCCACAGTCTACTGGAAACACCATATATTTT. Translating gives CASSPQSTGNTIYF.

The chain joins TRBV18 to TRBJ1-1; TRBD1 might be the D (6 bases). Germline V lookup: CDR1 KGHSH, CDR2 LQKENI. V was cut by 0 bases and J by 0 bases, with 11 bases left in between. The CDR3 covers 16 residues. The CDR3 coding sequence is TGTGCCAGCTCACCACCCCAGGGGCGATTGAACACTGAAGCTTTCTTT. It encodes CASSPPQGRLNTEAFF.